The present entry profiles one T cell receptor beta chain with its context. The CDR3 contains 13 residues. From germline, CDR1 is GTSNPN and CDR2 SVGIG (reference sequence). The germline V and J ends were trimmed by 0 bases and 7 bases, with 10 bases remaining between them. These data come from a study of blood T cell repertoires in COVID-19. Study-wide background: The United States, Italy and Spain provided the acute and convalescent COVID-19 samples. The cDNA or gDNA used as material had been derived from T cells, B-cell-depleted T cells, or PBMCs.

Study processing details: Amplified reference gene primers provided the basis for estimating nucleated cell counts. Data came from immunoSEQ multiplex PCR; TCRdb stores just in-frame clones and leaves some out. D and trimming come from the DNA, and the V and J calls and clone size come from that table. The repertoire holds 200,000 to 250,000 clones, with around 82% as singletons. The material sequenced was peripheral blood. V usage is TRBV30 and J usage is TRBJ1-5; the D gene is possibly TRBD1 (5 bases). This receptor was obtained from a human donor in a cohort sampled during active COVID-19. The chain's CDR3 is CAWSVGRDQPQHF. CDR3 nucleotides: TGTGCCTGGAGTGTAGGGAGGGACCAGCCCCAGCATTTT.